A selection of T cell receptor beta chains follows, all from one sample in a study of shared clonotypes between healthy human individuals. TCRdb keeps only in-frame clones here, not all; method: immunoSEQ multiplex PCR. The sample holds around 2.1 million clones, about 94% seen once. The sequenced sample consisted of naive CD4+ T cells sorted from blood. Source of these receptors: a man younger than 30 in good health. The CDR3 runs from the conserved cysteine through the conserved F or W. Size tells how often a clone was seen (once, few, many) or the class of an expanded clone, and some rows leave it out.

J gene: TRBJ1-4; V gene: TRBV6-6; clone size: once; CDR3 protein: CASSPGGELFF
J gene: TRBJ1-1; V gene: TRBV5-1; clone size: -; CDR3 protein: CASSLRGQNTEAFF
J gene: TRBJ1-1; V gene: TRBV5-1; clone size: -; CDR3 protein: CASSFGRVFDTEAFF
J gene: TRBJ2-4; V gene: TRBV2; clone size: once; CDR3 protein: CASSEAGSGTGNDIQYF
J gene: TRBJ2-1; V gene: TRBV4-3; clone size: -; CDR3 protein: CASSQDSAGGAYNEQFF
J gene: TRBJ2-3; V gene: TRBV27; clone size: -; CDR3 protein: CASIGTVGHTDTQYF
J gene: TRBJ1-5; V gene: TRBV5-4; clone size: -; CDR3 protein: CASSSEVRVEEANQPQHF
J gene: TRBJ2-1; V gene: TRBV6-5; clone size: -; CDR3 protein: CASSSVNTEQFF
J gene: TRBJ1-2; V gene: TRBV30; clone size: -; CDR3 protein: CAWTRTGTSYTF
J gene: TRBJ2-5; V gene: TRBV27; clone size: once; CDR3 protein: CASSLEGSKGETQYF
J gene: TRBJ1-2; V gene: TRBV19; clone size: -; CDR3 protein: CASTPGGSNYGYTF
J gene: TRBJ1-1; V gene: TRBV5-1; clone size: once; CDR3 protein: CASSRTGSLNTEAFF
J gene: TRBJ2-2; V gene: TRBV13; clone size: -; CDR3 protein: CASSRGLAGAIGELFF
J gene: TRBJ2-3; V gene: TRBV6-6; clone size: -; CDR3 protein: CASSGGAGIRTDTQYF
J gene: TRBJ1-5; V gene: TRBV4-1; clone size: -; CDR3 protein: CASSQVRANQPQHF
J gene: TRBJ1-1; V gene: TRBV2; clone size: -; CDR3 protein: CASSGGTHNGAFF
J gene: TRBJ2-1; V gene: TRBV9; clone size: once; CDR3 protein: CASSVAGPSSYNEQFF
J gene: TRBJ2-3; V gene: TRBV7-8; clone size: -; CDR3 protein: CASSTRLAGGTDTQYF
J gene: TRBJ1-3; V gene: TRBV9; clone size: few; CDR3 protein: CASSVQEAGNTIYF
J gene: TRBJ2-1; V gene: TRBV6-6; clone size: -; CDR3 protein: CASSYLPPGQYNEQFF
J gene: TRBJ1-2; V gene: TRBV5-1; clone size: -; CDR3 protein: CASSPGASTANYGYTF
J gene: TRBJ2-5; V gene: TRBV5-8; clone size: -; CDR3 protein: CASSPRRETQYF
J gene: TRBJ2-7; V gene: TRBV9; clone size: -; CDR3 protein: CASSVGQGVSYEQYF
J gene: TRBJ2-3; V gene: TRBV14; clone size: once; CDR3 protein: CASSQALRGWTDTQYF
J gene: TRBJ1-3; V gene: TRBV18; clone size: few; CDR3 protein: CASSQGSGNTIYF
J gene: TRBJ1-6; V gene: TRBV11-2; clone size: few; CDR3 protein: CASSFTGHNSPLHF
J gene: TRBJ2-7; V gene: TRBV19; clone size: -; CDR3 protein: CASRPTRSYEQYF
J gene: TRBJ2-7; V gene: TRBV30; clone size: -; CDR3 protein: CAWSPGTYEQYF
J gene: TRBJ1-1; V gene: TRBV6-5; clone size: once; CDR3 protein: CASSKRGLGTEAFF
J gene: TRBJ2-6; V gene: TRBV27; clone size: -; CDR3 protein: CASKSSGLGANVLTF
J gene: TRBJ2-6; V gene: TRBV10-3; clone size: once; CDR3 protein: CAISESNPISGANVLTF
J gene: TRBJ1-6; V gene: TRBV30; clone size: -; CDR3 protein: CAWSVQGDTGSSPLHF
J gene: TRBJ2-7; V gene: TRBV6-4; clone size: once; CDR3 protein: CASSPTWGAEQYF
J gene: TRBJ2-5; V gene: TRBV30; clone size: -; CDR3 protein: CAWTQGLGETQYF
J gene: TRBJ2-7; V gene: TRBV6-6; clone size: -; CDR3 protein: CASSYASGNYEQYF
J gene: TRBJ1-6; V gene: TRBV7-2; clone size: -; CDR3 protein: CASSLRPNSPLHF
J gene: TRBJ2-7; V gene: TRBV7-2; clone size: -; CDR3 protein: CASSLVVTYEQYF
J gene: TRBJ1-6; V gene: TRBV7-3; clone size: -; CDR3 protein: CASWRRTRSPLHF
J gene: TRBJ1-4; V gene: TRBV11-2; clone size: -; CDR3 protein: CASSFYPATNEKLFF
J gene: TRBJ2-7; V gene: TRBV2; clone size: -; CDR3 protein: CASSAGGSGGSYEQYF
J gene: TRBJ2-2; V gene: TRBV18; clone size: -; CDR3 protein: CASSPPGRGGGSGELFF
J gene: TRBJ2-2; V gene: TRBV29-1; clone size: -; CDR3 protein: CSVHQGAGELFF